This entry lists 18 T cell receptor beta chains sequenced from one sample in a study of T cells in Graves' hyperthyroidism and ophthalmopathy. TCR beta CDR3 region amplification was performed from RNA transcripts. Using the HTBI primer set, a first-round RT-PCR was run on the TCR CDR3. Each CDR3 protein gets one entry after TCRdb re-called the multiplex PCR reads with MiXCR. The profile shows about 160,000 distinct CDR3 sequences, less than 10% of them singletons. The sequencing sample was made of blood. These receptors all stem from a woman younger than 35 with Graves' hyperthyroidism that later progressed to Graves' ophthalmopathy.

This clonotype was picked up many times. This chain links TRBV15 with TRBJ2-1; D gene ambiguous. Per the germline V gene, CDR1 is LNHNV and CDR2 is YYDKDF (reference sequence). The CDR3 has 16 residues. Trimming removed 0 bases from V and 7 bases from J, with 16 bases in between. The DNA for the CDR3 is TGTGCCACCAGCAGAGACGAGATTGGCCCCCTTAATGAGCAGTTCTTC. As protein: CATSRDEIGPLNEQFF.

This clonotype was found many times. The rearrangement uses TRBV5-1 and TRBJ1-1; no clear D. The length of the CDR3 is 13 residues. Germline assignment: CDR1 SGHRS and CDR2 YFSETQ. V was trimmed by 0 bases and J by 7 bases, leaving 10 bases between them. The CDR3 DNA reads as TGCGCCAGCAGCTTGGACGTTAGGAGTGAAGCTTTCTTT. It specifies CASSLDVRSEAFF.

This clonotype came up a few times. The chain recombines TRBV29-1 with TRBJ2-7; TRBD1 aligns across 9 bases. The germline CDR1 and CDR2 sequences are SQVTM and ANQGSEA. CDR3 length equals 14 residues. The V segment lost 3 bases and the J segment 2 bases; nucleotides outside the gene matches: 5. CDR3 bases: TGCAGCGTTGAGAGGGACAGGGCTCCCTACGAGCAGTACTTC. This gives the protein CSVERDRAPYEQYF.

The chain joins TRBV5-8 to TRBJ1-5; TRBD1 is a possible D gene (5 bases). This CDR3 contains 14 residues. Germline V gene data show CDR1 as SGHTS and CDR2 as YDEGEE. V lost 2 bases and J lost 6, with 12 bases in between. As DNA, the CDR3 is TGTGCCAGCAGCTTTTCAGGGACGGGTCAGCCCCAGCATTTT. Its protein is CASSFSGTGQPQHF.

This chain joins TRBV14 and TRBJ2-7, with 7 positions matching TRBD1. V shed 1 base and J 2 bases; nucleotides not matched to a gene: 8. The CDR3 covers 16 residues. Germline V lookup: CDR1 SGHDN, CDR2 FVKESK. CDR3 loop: CASSQVIGGVTYEQYF. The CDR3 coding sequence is TGTGCCAGCAGCCAAGTTATAGGGGGCGTAACCTACGAGCAGTACTTC.

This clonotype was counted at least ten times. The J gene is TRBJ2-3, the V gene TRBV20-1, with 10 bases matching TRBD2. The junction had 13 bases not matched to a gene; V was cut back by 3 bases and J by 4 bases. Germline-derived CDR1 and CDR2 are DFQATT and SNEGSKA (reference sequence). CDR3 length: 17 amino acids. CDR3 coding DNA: TGCAGTGCTAGGGGGGTGGCTAGCGGGAGCCCCCCAGATACGCAGTATTTT. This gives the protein CSARGVASGSPPDTQYF.

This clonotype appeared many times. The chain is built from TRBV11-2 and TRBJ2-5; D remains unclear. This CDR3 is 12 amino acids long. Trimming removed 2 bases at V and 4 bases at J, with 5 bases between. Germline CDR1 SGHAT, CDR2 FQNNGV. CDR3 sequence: CASSLSGETQYF. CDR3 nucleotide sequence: TGTGCCAGCAGCTTATCGGGAGAGACCCAGTACTTC.

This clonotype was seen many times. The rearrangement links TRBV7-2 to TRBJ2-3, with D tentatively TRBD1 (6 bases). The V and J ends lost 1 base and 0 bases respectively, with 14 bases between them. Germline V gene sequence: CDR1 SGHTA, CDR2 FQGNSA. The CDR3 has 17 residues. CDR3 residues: CASSLDLGHSSTDTQYF. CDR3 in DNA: TGTGCCAGCAGCTTAGATCTGGGACACTCTAGCACAGATACGCAGTATTTT.

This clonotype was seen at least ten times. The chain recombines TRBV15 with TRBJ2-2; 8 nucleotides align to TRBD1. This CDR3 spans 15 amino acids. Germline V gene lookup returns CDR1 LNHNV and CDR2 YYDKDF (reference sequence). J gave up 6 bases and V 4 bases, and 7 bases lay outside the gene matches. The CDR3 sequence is CATSIDRGIAGELFF. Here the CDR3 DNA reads TGTGCCACCAGCATCGACAGGGGAATCGCCGGGGAGCTGTTTTTT.

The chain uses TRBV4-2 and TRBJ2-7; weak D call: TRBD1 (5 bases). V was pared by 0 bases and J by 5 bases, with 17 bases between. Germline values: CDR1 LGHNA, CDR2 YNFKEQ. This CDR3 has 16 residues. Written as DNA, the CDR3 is TGTGCCAGCAGCCAAGAAATTGGCCAGGGTGTCCACGAGCAGTACTTC. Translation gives CASSQEIGQGVHEQYF.

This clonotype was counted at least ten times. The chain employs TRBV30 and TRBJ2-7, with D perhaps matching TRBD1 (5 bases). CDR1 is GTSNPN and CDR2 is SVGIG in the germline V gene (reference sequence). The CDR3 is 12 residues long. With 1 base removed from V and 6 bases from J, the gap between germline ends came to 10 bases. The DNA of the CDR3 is TGTGCCTGGAGTGAGGGGAACCTCGAGCAGTACTTC. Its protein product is CAWSEGNLEQYF.

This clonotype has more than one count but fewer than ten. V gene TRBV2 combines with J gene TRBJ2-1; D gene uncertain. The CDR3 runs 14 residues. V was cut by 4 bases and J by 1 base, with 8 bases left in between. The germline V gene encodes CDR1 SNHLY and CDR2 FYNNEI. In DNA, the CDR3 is TGTGCCAGCAGTGTAGGTAGGTCCTACAATGAGCAGTTCTTC. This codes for CASSVGRSYNEQFF. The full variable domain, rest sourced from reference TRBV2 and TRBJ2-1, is EPEVTQTPSHQVTQMGQEVILRCVPISNHLYFYWYRQILGQKVEFLVSFYNNEISEKSEIFDDQFSVERPDGSNFTLKIRSTKLEDSAMYFCASSVGRSYNEQFFGPGTRLTVL.

Here the CDR3 reads CASNLRGTGELFF. CDR3 DNA sequence: TGTGCCAGCAACCTGAGGGGAACCGGGGAGCTGTTTTTT. The chain carries TRBV6-2 or TRBV6-3 and TRBJ2-2; the D gene could be TRBD1 or TRBD2 (5 bases each). This CDR3 spans 13 amino acids. Trimming cost V 7 bases and J 5 bases, with 11 bases left between them. In germline, CDR1 is MNHEY, CDR2 SVGEGT.

The CDR3: CASRRQGPHYEQYF. As DNA, the CDR3 is TGTGCCAGCAGGCGACAGGGACCACACTACGAGCAGTACTTC. The V gene is TRBV12-3 or TRBV12-4, the J gene TRBJ2-7; 7 bases align to TRBD1. J was trimmed by 3 bases and V by 6 bases; bases with no gene match: 8. This CDR3 has 14 amino acids.

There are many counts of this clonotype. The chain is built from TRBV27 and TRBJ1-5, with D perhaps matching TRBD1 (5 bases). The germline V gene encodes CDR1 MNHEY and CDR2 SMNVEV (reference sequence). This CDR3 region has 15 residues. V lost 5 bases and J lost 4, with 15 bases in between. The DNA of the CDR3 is TGTGCCAGCAGTCCCTGGAGCGGGGGGAATCAGCCCCAGCATTTT. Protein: CASSPWSGGNQPQHF.

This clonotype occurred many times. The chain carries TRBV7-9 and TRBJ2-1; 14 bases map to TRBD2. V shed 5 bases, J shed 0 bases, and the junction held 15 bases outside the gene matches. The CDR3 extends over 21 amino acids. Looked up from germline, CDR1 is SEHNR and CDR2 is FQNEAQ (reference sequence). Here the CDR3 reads CASSPPIGGTSGGISYNEQFF. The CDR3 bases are TGTGCCAGCAGCCCCCCGATCGGGGGGACTAGCGGGGGTATCTCCTACAATGAGCAGTTCTTC.

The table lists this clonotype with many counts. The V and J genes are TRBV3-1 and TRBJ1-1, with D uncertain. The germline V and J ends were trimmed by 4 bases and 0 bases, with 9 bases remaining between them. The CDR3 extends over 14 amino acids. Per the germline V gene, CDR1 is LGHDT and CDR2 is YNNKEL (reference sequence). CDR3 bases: TGTGCCAGCAGCCTAGGACGGATGAACACTGAAGCTTTCTTT. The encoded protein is CASSLGRMNTEAFF. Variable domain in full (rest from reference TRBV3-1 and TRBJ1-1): DTAVSQTPKYLVTQMGNDKSIKCEQNLGHDTMYWYKQDSKKFLKIMFSYNNKELIINETVPNRFSPKSPDKAHLNLHINSLELGDSAVYFCASSLGRMNTEAFFGQGTRLTVV.

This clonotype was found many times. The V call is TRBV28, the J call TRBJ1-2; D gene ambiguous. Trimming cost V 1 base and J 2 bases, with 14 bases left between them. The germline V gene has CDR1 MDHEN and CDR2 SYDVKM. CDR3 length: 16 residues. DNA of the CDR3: TGTGCCAGCAGTTTATATGGGGAAGGCTACAACTATGGCTACACCTTC. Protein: CASSLYGEGYNYGYTF.